This T cell receptor (beta chain) originates from a study of shared clonotypes between healthy human individuals. The wider study: The donor group consisted of a couple of women and a few men, aged 18 to 49. Study-wide points: With a handful of donors compared, roughly 4.9% of naive CD4 clonotypes were shared. With few donors, the genetic and exposure-history diversity represented was limited.

Per the germline V gene, CDR1 is SGHTA and CDR2 is FQGNSA. The CDR3 runs 13 residues. V shed 5 bases and J shed 5 bases, with 13 bases lying between them. Details on this clone: Its specificity is unknown.

Sequenced by immunoSEQ multiplex PCR; TCRdb stores in-frame clones only, minus some. The table shows 950,000 to 1,300,000 clones, with approximately 70% occurring only once. The sequence came from a man between 18 and 29 years old in good health. The genes are TRBV7-2 and TRBJ2-7; maybe TRBD1 (6 bases). Material for sequencing was memory CD4+ T cells sorted from blood. The subset here: CD45RA-negative fraction. The CDR3 loop is CASSVGTFHEQYF. The CDR3 nucleotides read TGTGCCAGCAGCGTCGGGACATTCCACGAGCAGTACTTC.